This entry describes one TCR beta chain. The clone's antigen remains unknown. The sample holds no much larger clone one base away, and base qualities are not on file. The sample is drawn from a study of blood T cell repertoires in COVID-19 (dated by TCRdb to 2020 to 2021). Concerning the study at large: Samples covering the acute and convalescent phases of COVID-19 were provided by collaborators in the United States, Italy and Spain. The prospective study material was composed of cDNA or gDNA derived from T cells, B-cell-depleted T cells, or PBMCs. Deeply sampled blood TCRbeta repertoires from subjects exposed to, actively infected with, or recovered from COVID-19 were included in the dataset. The repertoires were made available in a free public database intended to serve as a resource for research on the immune response to SARS-CoV-2. The samples were drawn from two sources: the first 160 participants of the ongoing ImmuneRACE study, and 1,000 to 1,500 subjects contributed by 6 global collaborators. Nearly every sample came with metadata listing a de-identified subject ID, COVID-19 status, age in years and sex. Where available, HLA class I and class II types were obtained from metadata supplied by the sample provider rather than from assay-based typing. Broader findings and caveats from the paper: The quantity of clinical and demographic metadata differed by source and by participant and was supplied without curation.

Participants in the prospective study were aged about 18 to 95 years, lived in 24 United States geographic areas, and enrolled through a virtual design. To assign participants to cohorts, the prospective study relied on clinical history that participants themselves reported in a screening survey and a study questionnaire. A participant counted as exposed if, within 2 weeks of entering the study, that participant had been in contact with someone who had a PCR-confirmed or clinician-diagnosed COVID-19 case. In the prospective study, mobile phlebotomists collected whole blood, serum and a nasopharyngeal or oropharyngeal swab from each participant. Prospective study participants could optionally give additional blood draws and questionnaires over an approximately two-month period. Prospective study blood samples were shipped either frozen or at room temperature before DNA extraction. TCRbeta CDR3 regions were amplified from genomic DNA by means of the immunoSEQ Assay, a bias-controlled multiplex PCR. The authors processed their data as follows. The number of nucleated cells in each sample was estimated from the amplification of reference gene primers within the assay. Sequence reads were collapsed and filtered to measure the absolute abundance of every unique TCRbeta CDR3 rearrangement. Productive Simpson clonality was computed per sample as the square root of Simpson's diversity index over productive rearrangements. In TCRdb, the immuneACCESS table is reduced to in-frame sequences with V and J assigned. These tables do not hold every clone; where another copy was compared, an unresolved V gene accounts for under half, and the others remain unexplained. From that table come the V and J calls and clone size; the DNA was used to work out D and trimming. This sample comprises about 320,000 clones, roughly 90% of them detected only once. The ten largest make up approximately 4.1% of the sample.

In the germline V gene, CDR1 corresponds to SGDLS and CDR2 to YYNGEE. There are 15 amino acids in the CDR3, from cysteine to phenylalanine inclusive. This entry keeps only the CDR3 DNA: 45 bases, framed from base 1. Compared with germline, V lacks 4 bases and J lacks 8 bases; bases without a gene match: 8. The receptor was isolated from a woman in her 30s who had been exposed to COVID-19. The chain is made from TRBV9 and TRBJ2-1; 11 of the junction bases match TRBD2. The source material was PBMCs or T cells enriched from blood (not recorded which). DNA sequence: TGTGCCAGCAGCATCACTAGCGGGGGTTCGGATGAGCAGTTCTTC. Its amino acids are CASSITSGGSDEQFF.